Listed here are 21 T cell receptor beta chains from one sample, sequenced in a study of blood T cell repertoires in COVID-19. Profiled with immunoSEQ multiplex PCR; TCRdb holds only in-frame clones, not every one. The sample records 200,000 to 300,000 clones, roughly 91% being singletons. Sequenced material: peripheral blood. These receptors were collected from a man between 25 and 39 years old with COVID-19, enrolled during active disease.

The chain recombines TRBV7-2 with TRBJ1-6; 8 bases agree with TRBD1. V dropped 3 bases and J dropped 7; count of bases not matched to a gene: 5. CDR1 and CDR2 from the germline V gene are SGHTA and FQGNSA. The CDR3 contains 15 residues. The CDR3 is CASSFYGQGNSPLHF. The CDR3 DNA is TGTGCCAGCAGCTTCTATGGACAGGGAAATTCACCCCTCCACTTT.

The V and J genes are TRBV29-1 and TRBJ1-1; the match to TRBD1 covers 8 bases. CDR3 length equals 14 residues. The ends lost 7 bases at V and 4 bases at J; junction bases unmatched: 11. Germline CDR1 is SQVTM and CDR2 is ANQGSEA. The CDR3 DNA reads TGCAGCGCCTATCCCGGACAGGGCGGCACTGAAGCTTTCTTT. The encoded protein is CSAYPGQGGTEAFF.

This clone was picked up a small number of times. CDR3 sequence reads: CAWEEGTYGYTF. CDR3 DNA sequence: TGTGCCTGGGAGGAAGGGACATATGGCTACACCTTC. This rearrangement joins TRBV30 to TRBJ1-2; maybe TRBD1 (6 bases). The length of the CDR3 is 12 residues. In germline, CDR1 is GTSNPN, CDR2 SVGIG (reference sequence). V dropped 5 bases and J dropped 5 bases, with 12 bases sitting between them. Full variable domain (remainder filled in from reference TRBV30 and TRBJ1-2): SQTIHQWPATLVQPVGSPLSLECTVEGTSNPNLYWYRQAAGRGLQLLFYSVGIGQISSEVPQNLSASRPQDRQFILSSKKLLLSDSGFYLCAWEEGTYGYTFGSGTRLTVV.

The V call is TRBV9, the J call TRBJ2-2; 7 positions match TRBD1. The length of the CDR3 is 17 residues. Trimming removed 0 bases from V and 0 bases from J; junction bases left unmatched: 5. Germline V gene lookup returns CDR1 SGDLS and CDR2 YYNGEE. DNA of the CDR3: TGTGCCAGCAGCGTAGGATGGACAGGAGCGAACACCGGGGAGCTGTTTTTT. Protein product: CASSVGWTGANTGELFF.

CDR3 DNA: TGTGCCAGCAGTTTTCTGGGCGTCTACAATTCACCCCTCCACTTT. Its translation: CASSFLGVYNSPLHF. V usage is TRBV27 and J usage is TRBJ1-6; D gene ambiguous. In germline, CDR1 is MNHEY, CDR2 SMNVEV (reference sequence). This CDR3 is 15 amino acids long. V shed 3 bases and J shed 7 bases, with 13 bases lying between them.

The CDR3 sequence: CASSPSALAGWNEQFF. The CDR3 nucleotides read TGTGCCAGCTCACCATCCGCACTAGCGGGGTGGAATGAGCAGTTCTTC. J is TRBJ2-1 and V is TRBV18, with TRBD2 identical over 10 bases. This CDR3 has 16 residues. CDR1 and CDR2 from the germline V gene are KGHSH and LQKENI. Trimming at V came to 2 bases and at J to 7 bases, leaving 8 bases not matched to a gene.

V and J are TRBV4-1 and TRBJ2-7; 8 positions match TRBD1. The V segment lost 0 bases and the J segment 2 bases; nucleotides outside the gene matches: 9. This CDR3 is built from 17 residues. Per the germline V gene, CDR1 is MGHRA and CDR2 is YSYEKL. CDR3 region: CASSQDRGQANTYEQYF. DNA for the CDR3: TGCGCCAGCAGCCAAGATCGGGGACAGGCTAATACCTACGAGCAGTACTTC.

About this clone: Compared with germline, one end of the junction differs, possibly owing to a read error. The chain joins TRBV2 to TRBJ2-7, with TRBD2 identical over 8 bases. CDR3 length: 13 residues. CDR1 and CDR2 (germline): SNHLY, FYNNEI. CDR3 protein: CASSGNTRGAWDF. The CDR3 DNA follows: TGTGCCAGCAGTGGTAATACGCGGGGGGCGTGGGACTTC.

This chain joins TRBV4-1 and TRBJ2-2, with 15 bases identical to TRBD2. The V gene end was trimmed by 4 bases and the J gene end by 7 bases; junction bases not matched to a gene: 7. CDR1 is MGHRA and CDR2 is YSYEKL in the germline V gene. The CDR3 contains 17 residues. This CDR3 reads CASSPRTSGGEDGELFF. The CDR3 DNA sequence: TGCGCCAGCAGCCCCAGGACTAGCGGGGGGGAGGACGGGGAGCTGTTTTTT.

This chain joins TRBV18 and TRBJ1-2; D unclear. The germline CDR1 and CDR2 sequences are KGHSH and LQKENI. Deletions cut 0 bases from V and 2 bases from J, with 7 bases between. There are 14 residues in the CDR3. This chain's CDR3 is CASSPPGVNYGYTF. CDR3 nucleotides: TGTGCCAGCTCACCACCCGGGGTAAACTATGGCTACACCTTC.

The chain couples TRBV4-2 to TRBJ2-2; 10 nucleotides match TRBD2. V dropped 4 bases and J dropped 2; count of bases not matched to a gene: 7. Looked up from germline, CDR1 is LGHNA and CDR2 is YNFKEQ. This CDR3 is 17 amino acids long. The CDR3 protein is CASSPQSGGANTGELFF. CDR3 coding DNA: TGTGCCAGCAGCCCCCAGAGCGGGGGGGCCAACACCGGGGAGCTGTTTTTT.

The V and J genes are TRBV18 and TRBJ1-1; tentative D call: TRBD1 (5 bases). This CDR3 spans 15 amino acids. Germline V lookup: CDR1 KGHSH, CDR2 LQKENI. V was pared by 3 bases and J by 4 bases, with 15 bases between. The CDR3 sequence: CASSPDRAGGTEAFF. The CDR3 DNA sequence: TGTGCCAGCTCACCTGATAGGGCGGGGGGCACTGAAGCTTTCTTT.

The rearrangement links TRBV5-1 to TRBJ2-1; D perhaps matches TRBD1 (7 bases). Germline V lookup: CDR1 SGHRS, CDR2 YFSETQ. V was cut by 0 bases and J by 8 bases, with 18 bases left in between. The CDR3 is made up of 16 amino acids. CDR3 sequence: CASSLAGRGEADEQFF. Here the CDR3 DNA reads TGCGCCAGCAGCTTGGCGGGCAGGGGGGAAGCGGATGAGCAGTTCTTC.

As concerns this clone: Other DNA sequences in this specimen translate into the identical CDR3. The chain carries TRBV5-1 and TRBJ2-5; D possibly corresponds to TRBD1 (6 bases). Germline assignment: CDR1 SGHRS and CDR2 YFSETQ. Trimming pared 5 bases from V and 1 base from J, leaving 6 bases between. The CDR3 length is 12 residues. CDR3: CASRDSQETQYF. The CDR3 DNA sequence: TGCGCCAGCAGGGACAGCCAAGAGACCCAGTACTTC.

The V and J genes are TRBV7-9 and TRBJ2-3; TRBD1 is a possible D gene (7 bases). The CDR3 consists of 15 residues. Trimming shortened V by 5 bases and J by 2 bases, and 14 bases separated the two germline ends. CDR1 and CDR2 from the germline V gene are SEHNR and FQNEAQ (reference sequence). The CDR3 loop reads CASSRGTAHTDTQYF. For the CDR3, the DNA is TGTGCCAGCAGCCGCGGGACAGCCCACACAGATACGCAGTATTTT.

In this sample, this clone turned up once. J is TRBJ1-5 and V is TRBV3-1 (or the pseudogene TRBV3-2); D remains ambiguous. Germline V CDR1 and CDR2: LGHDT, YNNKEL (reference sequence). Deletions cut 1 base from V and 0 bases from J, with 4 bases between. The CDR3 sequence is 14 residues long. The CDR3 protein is CASSQVASNQPQHF. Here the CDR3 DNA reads TGTGCCAGCAGCCAAGTAGCTAGCAATCAGCCCCAGCATTTT.

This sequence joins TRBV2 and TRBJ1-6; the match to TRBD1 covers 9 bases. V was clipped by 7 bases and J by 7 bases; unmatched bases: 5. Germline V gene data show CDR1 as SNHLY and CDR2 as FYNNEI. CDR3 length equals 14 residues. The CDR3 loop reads CASTWDRVNSPLHF. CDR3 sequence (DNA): TGTGCCAGCACCTGGGACAGGGTAAATTCACCCCTCCACTTT.

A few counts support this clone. CDR3: CASSLPTGGSGNTIYF. The CDR3 nucleotides read TGTGCCAGCTCACTACCGACAGGGGGCTCTGGAAACACCATATATTTT. The V and J genes are TRBV18 and TRBJ1-3, with 9 nucleotides matching TRBD1. V lost 4 bases, J lost 0 bases, and 4 bases stayed unmatched. The germline V gene encodes CDR1 KGHSH and CDR2 LQKENI. The CDR3 is 16 residues long.

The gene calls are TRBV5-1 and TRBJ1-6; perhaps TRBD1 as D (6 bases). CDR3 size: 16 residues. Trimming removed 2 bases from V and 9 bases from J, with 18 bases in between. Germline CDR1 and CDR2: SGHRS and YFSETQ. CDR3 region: CASSLAGSKGVSPLHF. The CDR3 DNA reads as TGCGCCAGCAGCTTAGCTGGGTCTAAGGGGGTTTCACCCCTCCACTTT. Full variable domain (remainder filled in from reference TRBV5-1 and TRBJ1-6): KAGVTQTPRYLIKTRGQQVTLSCSPISGHRSVSWYQQTPGQGLQFLFEYFSETQRNKGNFPGRFSGRQFSNSRSEMNVSTLELGDSALYLCASSLAGSKGVSPLHFGNGTRLTVT.

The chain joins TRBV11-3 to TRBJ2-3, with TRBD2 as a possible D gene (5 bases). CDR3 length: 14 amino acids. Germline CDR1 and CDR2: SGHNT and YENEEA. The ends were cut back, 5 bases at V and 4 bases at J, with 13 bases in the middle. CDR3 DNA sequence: TGTGCCAGCAGCCCCGTTCCGGGGTCAGATACGCAGTATTTT. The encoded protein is CASSPVPGSDTQYF.

The CDR3 DNA reads as TGTGCCAGCAGACCCACAGGGGGCCCTGAAGCTTTCTTT. Translation gives CASRPTGGPEAFF. The chain uses TRBV2 and TRBJ1-1, with 9 bases fitting TRBD1. The CDR3 is made up of 13 amino acids. With 6 bases clipped from V and 6 bases from J, the junction kept 5 bases outside the gene matches. The germline CDR1 and CDR2 sequences are SNHLY and FYNNEI.